The clone carrying this T cell receptor beta chain was observed once. Its specificity is not known. CDR1 is SGHDN and CDR2 is FVKESK in the germline V gene. V was cut by 7 bases and J by 4 bases, with 10 bases left in between. CDR3 size: 12 residues. Time point meaning: week 47, end of study. Vaccinated patients received 300 ug of mutant IDH1 20-mer peptide per dose, with topical imiquimod. Patients were given eight vaccinations, scheduled in weeks 1, 3, 5, 7, 11, 15, 19 and 23. Astrocytomas found in donors were new, WHO grade 3 or 4, IDH1-mutant and ATRX-lost. The data stem from a study of a mutant IDH1 vaccine in newly diagnosed glioma. As for the study in general: There were approximately 62% males and around 40% females among treated patients, whose mean age was approximately 41 years. Beforehand, treatment had been radiotherapy, temozolomide, or both; the majority received both.

Only in-frame clones appear in the TCRdb table, and some are missing; sequencing was by immunoSEQ multiplex PCR. The sample records tens of thousands of clones, over 60% being singletons. The sample was PBMCs, taken from a glioma patient whose treatment included an IDH1 peptide vaccine. The clonotype comes from a middle-aged woman with glioma. Some clones in this sample may be carry-over from other donors' samples. V is TRBV14 and J is TRBJ1-1; D is uncertain. The CDR3 DNA reads as TGTGCCAGCAAGAGAGAGGGCACTGAAGCTTTCTTT. It codes for CASKREGTEAFF.